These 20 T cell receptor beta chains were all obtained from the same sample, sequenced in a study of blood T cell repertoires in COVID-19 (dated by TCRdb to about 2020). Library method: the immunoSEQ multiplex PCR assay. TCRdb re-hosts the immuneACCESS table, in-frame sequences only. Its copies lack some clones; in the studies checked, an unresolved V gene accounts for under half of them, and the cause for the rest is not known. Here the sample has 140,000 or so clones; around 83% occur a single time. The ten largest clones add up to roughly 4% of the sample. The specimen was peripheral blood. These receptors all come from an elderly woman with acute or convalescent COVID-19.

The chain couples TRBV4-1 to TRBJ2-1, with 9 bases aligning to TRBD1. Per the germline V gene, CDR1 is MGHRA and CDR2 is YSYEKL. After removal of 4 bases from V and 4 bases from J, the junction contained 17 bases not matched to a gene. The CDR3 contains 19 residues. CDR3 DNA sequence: TGCGCCAGCAGCCCGTCGGGACAGGGTGCTGGGGGTAAATACAATGAGCAGTTCTTC. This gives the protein CASSPSGQGAGGKYNEQFF.

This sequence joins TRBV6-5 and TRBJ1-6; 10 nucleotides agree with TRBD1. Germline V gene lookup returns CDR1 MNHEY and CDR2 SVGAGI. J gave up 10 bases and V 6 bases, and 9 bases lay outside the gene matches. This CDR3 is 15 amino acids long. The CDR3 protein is CASRDQTGGRSPLHF. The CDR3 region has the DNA TGTGCCAGCAGGGACCAGACAGGGGGCCGGTCACCCCTCCACTTT.

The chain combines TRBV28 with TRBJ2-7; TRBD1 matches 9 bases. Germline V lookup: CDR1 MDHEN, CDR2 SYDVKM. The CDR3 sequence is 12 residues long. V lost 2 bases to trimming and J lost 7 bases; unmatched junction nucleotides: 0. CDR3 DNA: TGTGCCAGCAGTTTAGACAGGGGGGAGCAGTACTTC. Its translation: CASSLDRGEQYF.

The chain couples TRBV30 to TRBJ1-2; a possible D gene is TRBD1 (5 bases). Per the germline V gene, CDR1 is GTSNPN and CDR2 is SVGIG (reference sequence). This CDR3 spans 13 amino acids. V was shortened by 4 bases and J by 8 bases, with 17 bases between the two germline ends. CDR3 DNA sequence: TGTGCCTGGACCTTAGGGGCTGGAGAAGGCTACACCTTC. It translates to CAWTLGAGEGYTF. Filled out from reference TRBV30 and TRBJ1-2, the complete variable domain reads SQTIHQWPATLVQPVGSPLSLECTVEGTSNPNLYWYRQAAGRGLQLLFYSVGIGQISSEVPQNLSASRPQDRQFILSSKKLLLSDSGFYLCAWTLGAGEGYTFGSGTRLTVV.

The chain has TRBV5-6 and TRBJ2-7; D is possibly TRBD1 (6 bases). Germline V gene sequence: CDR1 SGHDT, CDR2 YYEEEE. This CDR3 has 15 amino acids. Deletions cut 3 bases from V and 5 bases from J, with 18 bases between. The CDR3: CASSSWGLGGNEQYF. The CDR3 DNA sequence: TGTGCCAGCAGCTCATGGGGGCTGGGCGGTAACGAGCAGTACTTC.

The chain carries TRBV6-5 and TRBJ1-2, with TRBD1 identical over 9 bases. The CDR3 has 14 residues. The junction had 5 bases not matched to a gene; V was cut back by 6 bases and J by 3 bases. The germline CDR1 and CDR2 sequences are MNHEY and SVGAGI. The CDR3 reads CASRVGQGYYGYTF. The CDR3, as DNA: TGTGCCAGCAGGGTGGGACAGGGATACTATGGCTACACCTTC.

The CDR3 nucleotides are TGCGCCAGCAGCCCGGCTGGGACAGGGAGTTTCTATGGCTACACCTTC. Protein sequence: CASSPAGTGSFYGYTF. The chain is built from TRBV4-1 and TRBJ1-2, with TRBD1 matching 9 bases. Trimming took 4 bases from V and 4 from J; bases not matched to a gene: 10. CDR1 is MGHRA, CDR2 YSYEKL, per germline. CDR3 size: 16 residues.

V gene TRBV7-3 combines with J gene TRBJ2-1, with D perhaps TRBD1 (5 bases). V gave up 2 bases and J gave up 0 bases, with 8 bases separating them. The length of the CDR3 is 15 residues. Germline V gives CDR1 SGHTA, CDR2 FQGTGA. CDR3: CASSLDDSSYNEQFF. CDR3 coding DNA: TGTGCCAGCAGCTTAGATGACAGCTCCTACAATGAGCAGTTCTTC.

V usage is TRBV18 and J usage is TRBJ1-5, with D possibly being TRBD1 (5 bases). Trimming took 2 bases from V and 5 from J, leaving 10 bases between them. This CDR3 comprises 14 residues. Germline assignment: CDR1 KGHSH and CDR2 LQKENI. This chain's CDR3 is CASSPSGRDQPQHF. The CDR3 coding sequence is TGTGCCAGCTCACCATCCGGCAGGGATCAGCCCCAGCATTTT.

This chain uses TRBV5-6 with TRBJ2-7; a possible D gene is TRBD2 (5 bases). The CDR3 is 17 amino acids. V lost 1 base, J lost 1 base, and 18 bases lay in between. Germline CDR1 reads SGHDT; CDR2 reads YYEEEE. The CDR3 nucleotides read TGTGCCAGCAGCTTGTCGTCGCCTAGCCCGTGGTCCTACGAGCAGTACTTC. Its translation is CASSLSSPSPWSYEQYF.

The CDR3 region has the DNA TGTGCCAGCAGCTTGGGGCCGCGGGGGGGCCGAGGATATGAGCAGTTCTTC. Translation: CASSLGPRGGRGYEQFF. The chain has TRBV5-4 and TRBJ2-1; 9 nucleotides line up with TRBD2. The CDR3 is 17 amino acids. J lost 8 bases, V lost 0 bases, and 12 bases had no gene match. The V gene's germline CDR1 is SGHNT and CDR2 YYREEE (reference sequence). Combining the CDR3 with reference TRBV5-4 and TRBJ2-1 gives the whole variable domain ETGVTQSPTHLIKTRGQQVTLRCSSQSGHNTVSWYQQALGQGPQFIFQYYREEENGRGNFPPRFSGLQFPNYSSELNVNALELDDSALYLCASSLGPRGGRGYEQFFGPGTRLTVL.

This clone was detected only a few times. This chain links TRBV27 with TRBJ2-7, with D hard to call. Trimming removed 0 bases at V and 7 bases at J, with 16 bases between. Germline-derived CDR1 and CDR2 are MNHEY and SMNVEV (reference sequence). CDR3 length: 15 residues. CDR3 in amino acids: CASSLSTDTAREQYF. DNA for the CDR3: TGTGCCAGCAGTTTATCCACCGATACCGCTCGGGAGCAGTACTTC.

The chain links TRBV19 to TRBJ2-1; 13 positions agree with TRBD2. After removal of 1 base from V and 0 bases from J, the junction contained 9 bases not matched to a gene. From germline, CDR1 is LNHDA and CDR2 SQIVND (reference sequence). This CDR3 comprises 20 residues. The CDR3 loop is CASSIVPQGLAGSSYNEQFF. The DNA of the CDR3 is TGTGCCAGTAGTATAGTCCCCCAGGGACTAGCGGGGTCCTCCTACAATGAGCAGTTCTTC. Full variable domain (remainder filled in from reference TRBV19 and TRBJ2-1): DGGITQSPKYLFRKEGQNVTLSCEQNLNHDAMYWYRQDPGQGLRLIYYSQIVNDFQKGDIAEGYSVSREKKESFPLTVTSAQKNPTAFYLCASSIVPQGLAGSSYNEQFFGPGTRLTVL.

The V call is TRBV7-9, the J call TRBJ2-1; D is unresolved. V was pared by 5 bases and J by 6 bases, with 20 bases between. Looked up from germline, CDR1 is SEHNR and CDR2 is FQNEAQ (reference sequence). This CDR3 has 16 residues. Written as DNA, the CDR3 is TGTGCCAGCAGCCCCCCCCTCAGATCAAACCCCAATGAGCAGTTCTTC. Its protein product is CASSPPLRSNPNEQFF.

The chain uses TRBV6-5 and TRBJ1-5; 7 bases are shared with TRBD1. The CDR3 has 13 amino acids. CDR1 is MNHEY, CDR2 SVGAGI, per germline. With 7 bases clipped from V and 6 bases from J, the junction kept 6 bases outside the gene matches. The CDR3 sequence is CASNPGGAQPQHF. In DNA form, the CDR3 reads TGTGCCAGCAATCCAGGGGGTGCTCAGCCCCAGCATTTT.

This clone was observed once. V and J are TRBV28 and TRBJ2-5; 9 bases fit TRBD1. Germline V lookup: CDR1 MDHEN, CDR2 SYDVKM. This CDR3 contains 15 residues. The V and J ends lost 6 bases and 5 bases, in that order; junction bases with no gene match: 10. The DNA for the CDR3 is TGTGCCAGCAGCCTGGGACAGGGTCTTGAGGAGACCCAGTACTTC. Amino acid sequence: CASSLGQGLEETQYF. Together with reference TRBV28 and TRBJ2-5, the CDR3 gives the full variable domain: DVKVTQSSRYLVKRTGEKVFLECVQDMDHENMFWYRQDPGLGLRLIYFSYDVKMKEKGDIPEGYSVSREKKERFSLILESASTNQTSMYLCASSLGQGLEETQYFGPGTRLLVL.

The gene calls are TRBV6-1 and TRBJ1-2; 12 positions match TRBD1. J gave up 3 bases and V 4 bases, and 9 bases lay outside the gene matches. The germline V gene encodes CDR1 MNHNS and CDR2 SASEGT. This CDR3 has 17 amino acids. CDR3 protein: CASSVAGTGGLYYGYTF. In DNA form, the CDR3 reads TGTGCCAGCAGTGTAGCCGGGACAGGGGGCCTCTACTATGGCTACACCTTC.

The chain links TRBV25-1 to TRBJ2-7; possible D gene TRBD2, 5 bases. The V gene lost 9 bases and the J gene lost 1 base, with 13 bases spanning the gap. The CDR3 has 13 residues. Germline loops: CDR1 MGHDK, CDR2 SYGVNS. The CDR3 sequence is CARVGIRSYEQYF. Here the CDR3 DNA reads TGTGCCAGGGTCGGGATCCGGTCCTACGAGCAGTACTTC.

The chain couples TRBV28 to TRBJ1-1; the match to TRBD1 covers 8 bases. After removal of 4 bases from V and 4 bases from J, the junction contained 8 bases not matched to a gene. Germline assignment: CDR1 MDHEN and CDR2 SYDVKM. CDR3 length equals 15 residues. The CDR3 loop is CASSSEQGEGTEAFF. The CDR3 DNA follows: TGTGCCAGCAGTTCCGAACAGGGGGAAGGCACTGAAGCTTTCTTT.

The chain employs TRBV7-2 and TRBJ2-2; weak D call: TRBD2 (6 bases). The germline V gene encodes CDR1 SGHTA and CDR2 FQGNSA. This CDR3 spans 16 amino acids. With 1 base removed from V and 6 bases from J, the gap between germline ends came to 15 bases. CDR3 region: CASSLGWRGRAGELFF. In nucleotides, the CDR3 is TGTGCCAGCAGCTTAGGGTGGAGGGGTAGGGCCGGGGAGCTGTTTTTT.